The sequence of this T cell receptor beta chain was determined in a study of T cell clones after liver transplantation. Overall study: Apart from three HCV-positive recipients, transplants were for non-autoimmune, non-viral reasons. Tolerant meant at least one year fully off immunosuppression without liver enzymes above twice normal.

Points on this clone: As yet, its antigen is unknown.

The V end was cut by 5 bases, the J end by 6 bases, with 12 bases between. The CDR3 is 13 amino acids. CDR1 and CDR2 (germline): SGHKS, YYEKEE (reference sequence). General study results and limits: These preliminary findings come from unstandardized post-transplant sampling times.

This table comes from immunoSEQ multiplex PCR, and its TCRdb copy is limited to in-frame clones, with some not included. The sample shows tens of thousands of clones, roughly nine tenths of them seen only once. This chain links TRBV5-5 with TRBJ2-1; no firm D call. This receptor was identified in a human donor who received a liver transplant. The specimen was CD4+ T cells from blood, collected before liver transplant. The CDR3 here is CASSLGWGNEQFF. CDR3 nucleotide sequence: TGTGCCAGCAGTCTGGGCTGGGGCAATGAGCAGTTCTTC.